This T cell receptor (beta chain) emerged from a study of T cells in Graves' hyperthyroidism and ophthalmopathy. Study-wide background: Blood from the periphery was taken at initial diagnosis, before any treatment. The study's findings and limits: The model's output predicted ophthalmopathy at a median of about 5.9 months prior to onset. Researchers report that a 13 V-J model separated ophthalmopathy from stable hyperthyroidism.

Germline V gene lookup returns CDR1 SNHLY and CDR2 FYNNEI. The CDR3 runs to 12 residues. V lost 4 bases to trimming and J lost 7 bases, with 8 bases between them. The CDR3 regions of TCR beta were amplified from RNA transcripts. The HTBI primer set was used in a first-round RT-PCR of the TCR CDR3. TCRdb reprocessed the multiplex PCR reads with MiXCR, giving one entry per CDR3 protein. The sample carries approximately 560,000 distinct CDR3 sequences, 15% to 17% recorded once. At least ten counts were recorded for this clonotype. Its antigen is not known. It was approximately 9.4 ml of fresh peripheral blood that supplied the PBMCs.

The sequencing input was blood. This receptor was identified in a woman in her 30s with Graves' hyperthyroidism. The chain joins TRBV2 to TRBJ2-1; D is undetermined. CDR3 bases: TGTGCCAGCAGTGTATTAGGAAATGAGCAGTTCTTC. This codes for CASSVLGNEQFF.